This TCR beta chain originates from a study of T-cell reconstitution after alpha-beta-depleted transplantation in children. Study results and limitations: T-cell counts and diversity were attributed mostly to newly produced T cells one year after transplant.

Germline CDR1 reads MNHEY; CDR2 reads SVGAGI. CDR3 length: 15 residues. Losses at the gene ends were 2 bases for V and 7 bases for J; bases not matched to a gene: 5. About this clonotype: Its antigen is unidentified.

Library preparation (for TCRbeta) was performed with unique molecular identifiers. TCRdb processed the PCR reads anew with MiXCR; each CDR3 protein has one entry. The data hold tens of thousands of distinct CDR3 sequences, with roughly 5% observed a single time. The chain has TRBV6-5 and TRBJ1-6, with 7 bases that match TRBD1. This specimen was PBMCs, mostly from graft donor cells, taken 180 days after TCRalphabeta/CD19-depleted stem cell transplant. The TCR sequence derives from a boy younger than two who had a stem cell transplant for acute myeloid leukemia, so the T cells may come from the graft donor. This CDR3 reads CASSYRTGGNSPLHF. As DNA, the CDR3 is TGTGCCAGCAGTTACCGGACAGGAGGAAATTCACCCCTCCACTTT.